One T cell receptor beta chain is described in this entry. This sample stems from a study of glioma-infiltrating T cells after dendritic cell vaccination. On the study more broadly: Glioblastoma patients came from Phase I and II dendritic cell vaccination trials. Patients received autologous tumor lysate-pulsed dendritic cell vaccination between about 2003 and 2012.

Time point reported: after dendritic cell vaccination, including at tumor progression/relapse. Only patients with spare fresh-frozen tumor and over two years of follow-up were included. Before vaccination, two weeks after the third vaccination, and at progression, PBMC were collected. The CDR3 sequence is 14 residues long. V was pared by 3 bases and J by 3 bases, with 1 base of the junction left unmatched. Germline V gene sequence: CDR1 MDHEN, CDR2 SYDVKM. Sequencing was performed with immunoSEQ multiplex PCR; in TCRdb, only in-frame clones are kept and a portion is missing. The sample yields 100,000 or so clones, roughly 89% seen once.

The chain couples TRBV28 to TRBJ2-1, with TRBD2 identical over 8 bases. The source was blood, collected after dendritic cell vaccination. The receptor's source is a human donor with glioblastoma. CDR3 DNA sequence: TGTGCCAGCAGTTTGAGCGGGGGCTACAATGAGCAGTTCTTC. This sequence encodes CASSLSGGYNEQFF.